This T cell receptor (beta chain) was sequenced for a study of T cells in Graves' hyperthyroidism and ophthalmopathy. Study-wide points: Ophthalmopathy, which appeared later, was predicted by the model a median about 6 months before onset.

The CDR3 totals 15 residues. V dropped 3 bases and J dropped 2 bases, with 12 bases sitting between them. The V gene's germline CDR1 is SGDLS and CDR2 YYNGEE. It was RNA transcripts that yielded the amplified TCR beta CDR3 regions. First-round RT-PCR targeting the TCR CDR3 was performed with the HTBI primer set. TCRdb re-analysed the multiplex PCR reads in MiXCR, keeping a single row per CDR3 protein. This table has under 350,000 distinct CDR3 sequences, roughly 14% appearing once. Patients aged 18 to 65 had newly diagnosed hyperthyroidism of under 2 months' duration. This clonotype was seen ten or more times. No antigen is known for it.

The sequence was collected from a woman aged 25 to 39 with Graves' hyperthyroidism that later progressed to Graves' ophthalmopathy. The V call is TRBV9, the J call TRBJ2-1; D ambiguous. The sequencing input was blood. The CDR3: CASSDLRSPYNEQFF. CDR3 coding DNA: TGTGCCAGCAGCGATTTAAGGTCCCCCTACAATGAGCAGTTCTTC. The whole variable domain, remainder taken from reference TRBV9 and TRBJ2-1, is DSGVTQTPKHLITATGQRVTLRCSPRSGDLSVYWYQQSLDQGLQFLIQYYNGEERAKGNILERFSAQQFPDLHSELNLSSLELGDSALYFCASSDLRSPYNEQFFGPGTRLTVL.